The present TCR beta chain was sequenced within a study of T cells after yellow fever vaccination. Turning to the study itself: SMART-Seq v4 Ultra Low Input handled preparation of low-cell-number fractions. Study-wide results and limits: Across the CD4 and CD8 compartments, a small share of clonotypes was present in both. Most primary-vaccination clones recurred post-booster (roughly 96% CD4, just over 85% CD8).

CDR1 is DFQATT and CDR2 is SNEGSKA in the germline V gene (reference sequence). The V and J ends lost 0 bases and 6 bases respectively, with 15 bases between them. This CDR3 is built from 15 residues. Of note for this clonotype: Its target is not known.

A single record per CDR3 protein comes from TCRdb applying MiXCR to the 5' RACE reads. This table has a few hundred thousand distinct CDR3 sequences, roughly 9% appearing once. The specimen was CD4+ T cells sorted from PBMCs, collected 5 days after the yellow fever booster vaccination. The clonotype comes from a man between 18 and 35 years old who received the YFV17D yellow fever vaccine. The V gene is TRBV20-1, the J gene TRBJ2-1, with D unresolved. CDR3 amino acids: CSARDSSALSNEQFF. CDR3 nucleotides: TGCAGTGCTAGAGATTCCTCGGCACTCTCCAATGAGCAGTTCTTC.